This entry lists 32 T cell receptor beta chains sequenced from one sample in a study of blood T cell repertoires in COVID-19. Measured with immunoSEQ multiplex PCR; TCRdb has only the in-frame clones, and not every one. Of around 290,000 clones in the sample, roughly 86% are singletons; the top ten hold over 2.5%. The sample was PBMCs or T cells enriched from blood (not recorded which). These receptor sequences come from a woman aged 18-29 years who had recovered from COVID-19.

The chain has TRBV11-2 and TRBJ2-7, with D perhaps TRBD2 (7 bases). The germline V gene encodes CDR1 SGHAT and CDR2 FQNNGV. The CDR3 loop spans 15 amino acids. Trimming stripped 4 bases from V and 5 bases from J, with 18 bases between. CDR3 region: CASSSRGAGADEQYF. In DNA form, the CDR3 reads TGTGCCAGCAGCTCCCGAGGGGCGGGGGCCGACGAGCAGTACTTC.

This chain joins TRBV7-2 and TRBJ1-1; 7 nucleotides line up with TRBD1. The ends lost 1 base at V and 6 bases at J; junction bases unmatched: 5. The CDR3 covers 14 residues. Germline-derived CDR1 and CDR2 are SGHTA and FQGNSA. This chain's CDR3 is CASSLETGLSEAFF. CDR3 in DNA: TGTGCCAGCAGCTTAGAGACAGGGTTGTCTGAAGCTTTCTTT.

The chain employs TRBV7-9 and TRBJ2-7; perhaps TRBD2 as D (5 bases). The germline V and J ends were trimmed by 5 bases and 5 bases, with 13 bases remaining between them. The CDR3 has 13 residues. Germline values: CDR1 SEHNR, CDR2 FQNEAQ (reference sequence). The CDR3 DNA reads TGTGCCAGCAGCCCGGGGTCGGCGGACGAGCAGTACTTC. This gives the protein CASSPGSADEQYF.

DNA for the CDR3: TGCGCCAGCAGCCAAGAGGTCCCAGGGCAGCTGGGGAATGAGCAGTTCTTC. Translation gives CASSQEVPGQLGNEQFF. The genes are TRBV4-1 and TRBJ2-1; tentatively, D is TRBD1 (5 bases). This CDR3 is 17 amino acids long. V shed 0 bases and J shed 7 bases, with 19 bases lying between them. Germline V gives CDR1 MGHRA, CDR2 YSYEKL.

The rearrangement uses TRBV7-9 and TRBJ2-5; D remains ambiguous. This CDR3 is 11 amino acids long. With 5 bases removed from V and 4 bases from J, the gap between germline ends came to 5 bases. Germline assignment: CDR1 SEHNR and CDR2 FQNEAQ (reference sequence). This CDR3 is CASSPRETQYF. The DNA for the CDR3 is TGTGCCAGCAGCCCCCGAGAGACCCAGTACTTC.

V and J are TRBV27 and TRBJ2-7; TRBD2 might be the D (5 bases). V lost 2 bases and J 2 bases, leaving 19 bases between the germline ends. This CDR3 has 17 amino acids. Germline V CDR1 and CDR2: MNHEY, SMNVEV (reference sequence). The CDR3 DNA follows: TGTGCCAGCAGTTTACCTAGCTTTGAACCACCCACCTACGAGCAGTACTTC. Its translation is CASSLPSFEPPTYEQYF.

This sequence joins TRBV2 and TRBJ1-1; 7 nucleotides align to TRBD1. The J segment lost 3 bases and the V segment lost 2 bases, leaving 12 bases of the junction unmatched. This CDR3 is 17 amino acids long. The germline CDR1 and CDR2 sequences are SNHLY and FYNNEI. In DNA, the CDR3 is TGTGCCAGCAGTGAATGGGGCCAGGGGGTTGGGGACACTGAAGCTTTCTTT. Encoded protein: CASSEWGQGVGDTEAFF.

This chain connects TRBV11-3 to TRBJ2-2; a weak D match, TRBD1 (5 bases). V lost 1 base and J lost 3, with 6 bases in between. Per germline, CDR1 SGHNT and CDR2 YENEEA. This CDR3 spans 14 amino acids. The CDR3 spells CASSLGRDTGELFF. CDR3 bases: TGTGCCAGCAGCTTAGGCAGGGACACCGGGGAGCTGTTTTTT.

This clone was counted a single time. The chain couples TRBV7-9 to TRBJ1-1; D remains unclear. Germline V gene lookup returns CDR1 SEHNR and CDR2 FQNEAQ (reference sequence). V was shortened by 5 bases and J by 5 bases, with 18 bases between the two germline ends. CDR3 length equals 15 residues. Written as DNA, the CDR3 is TGTGCCAGCAGCCCGGAACGGAGGGTGGAAACTGAAGCTTTCTTT. As protein: CASSPERRVETEAFF.

The chain recombines TRBV5-3 with TRBJ2-5, with 10 bases identical to TRBD2. TRBV5-3 is an ORF for which the function is uncertain. The CDR3 runs 14 residues. V dropped 4 bases and J dropped 7; count of bases not matched to a gene: 7. The CDR3 sequence: CARSVKRGGGTQYF. The CDR3 DNA follows: TGTGCCAGAAGCGTCAAGCGGGGGGGCGGGACCCAGTACTTC.

This clone was counted only a few times. The genes are TRBV4-1 and TRBJ2-5; maybe TRBD2 (5 bases). CDR1 is MGHRA, CDR2 YSYEKL, per germline. Trimming left V 4 bases short and J 5 bases short, with 14 bases between. The CDR3 loop spans 14 amino acids. CDR3 nucleotide sequence: TGCGCCAGCAGCCCGTCCTCGGGCGGGGAGACCCAGTACTTC. Its translation is CASSPSSGGETQYF.

The chain couples TRBV4-1 to TRBJ2-7, with D possibly being TRBD1 (5 bases). From germline, CDR1 is MGHRA and CDR2 YSYEKL. V gave up 1 base and J gave up 4 bases, with 11 bases separating them. The CDR3 contains 14 residues. The CDR3 spells CASSQAEGEYEQYF. CDR3 in DNA: TGCGCCAGCAGCCAAGCTGAAGGGGAATACGAGCAGTACTTC.

The chain couples TRBV27 to TRBJ2-5, with TRBD1 matching over 8 bases. The V segment lost 4 bases and the J segment 4 bases; nucleotides outside the gene matches: 8. CDR3 length: 15 amino acids. Germline V gene lookup returns CDR1 MNHEY and CDR2 SMNVEV (reference sequence). This CDR3 reads CASSSDREAGETQYF. The CDR3 bases are TGTGCCAGCAGTTCGGACAGGGAGGCGGGAGAGACCCAGTACTTC.

The rearrangement links TRBV7-2 to TRBJ2-7; D is undetermined. The germline V and J ends were trimmed by 2 bases and 2 bases, with 4 bases remaining between them. This CDR3 is built from 12 residues. CDR1 is SGHTA, CDR2 FQGNSA, per germline. CDR3 amino acids: CASSLSPYEQYF. The CDR3 DNA follows: TGTGCCAGCAGCTTATCTCCCTACGAGCAGTACTTC.

The chain is built from TRBV4-1 and TRBJ1-2; the D is unclear. Trimming took off 2 bases at V and 0 bases at J, with 10 bases between the two ends. In germline, CDR1 is MGHRA, CDR2 YSYEKL. This CDR3 region has 15 residues. For the CDR3, the DNA is TGCGCCAGCAGCCAACCACACGCCGCTAACTATGGCTACACCTTC. Translation gives CASSQPHAANYGYTF.

The chain combines TRBV18 with TRBJ1-3, with a tentative D call TRBD1 (6 bases). Deletions cut 8 bases from V and 0 bases from J, with 14 bases between. Looked up from germline, CDR1 is KGHSH and CDR2 is LQKENI. There are 15 residues in the CDR3. The CDR3 reads CASRQADYSGNTIYF. The CDR3 DNA is TGTGCCAGCCGACAGGCGGATTACTCTGGAAACACCATATATTTT.

The rearrangement links TRBV30 to TRBJ1-2; a weak D match, TRBD1 (6 bases). With 2 bases removed from V and 5 bases from J, the gap between germline ends came to 12 bases. The CDR3 contains 13 residues. The germline CDR1 and CDR2 sequences are GTSNPN and SVGIG (reference sequence). CDR3 bases: TGTGCCTGGAGTCAGGGGCTGACGTATGGCTACACCTTC. It translates to CAWSQGLTYGYTF.

The chain uses TRBV4-3 and TRBJ1-4; D remains unclear. Trimming shortened V by 1 base and J by 8 bases, and 8 bases separated the two germline ends. The CDR3 totals 13 residues. Germline V gene sequence: CDR1 LGHNA, CDR2 YSLEER. The CDR3 region is CASSQALREKLFF. CDR3 bases: TGCGCCAGCAGCCAAGCTCTGAGGGAAAAACTGTTTTTT.

The V gene is TRBV5-1, the J gene TRBJ1-6; 8 bases are a match to TRBD1. CDR3 size: 16 residues. J gave up 7 bases and V 0 bases, and 6 bases lay outside the gene matches. Germline values: CDR1 SGHRS, CDR2 YFSETQ. The CDR3 sequence: CASSLAIRDRNSPLHF. The CDR3 DNA reads TGCGCCAGCAGCTTGGCAATCCGGGACAGGAATTCACCCCTCCACTTT.

This clone was counted once. This sequence joins TRBV28 and TRBJ2-7, with D perhaps TRBD2 (6 bases). The V and J ends lost 7 bases and 1 base respectively, with 11 bases between them. The CDR3 sequence is 13 residues long. CDR1 MDHEN and CDR2 SYDVKM come from the germline V gene. The CDR3 loop reads CASTSGESYEQYF. The CDR3 nucleotides read TGTGCCAGCACGTCGGGAGAATCCTACGAGCAGTACTTC.

The gene calls are TRBV27 and TRBJ2-1; 10 bases match TRBD1. Germline V gene lookup returns CDR1 MNHEY and CDR2 SMNVEV (reference sequence). The CDR3 is made up of 16 amino acids. Germline trimming cut 1 base from V and 8 bases from J; bases unmatched to any gene: 8. This chain's CDR3 is CASSLLGTGVWDEQFF. The CDR3, as DNA: TGTGCCAGCAGTTTATTAGGGACAGGGGTTTGGGATGAGCAGTTCTTC.

This clone showed up just once. J is TRBJ2-3 and V is TRBV4-3, with 7 bases identical to TRBD1. V lost 0 bases, J lost 0 bases, and 0 bases stayed unmatched. The CDR3 covers 15 residues. The V gene's germline CDR1 is LGHNA and CDR2 YSLEER. CDR3: CASSQEQGSTDTQYF. For the CDR3, the DNA is TGCGCCAGCAGCCAAGAACAGGGGAGCACAGATACGCAGTATTTT.

V gene TRBV11-3 combines with J gene TRBJ1-3, with 7 bases matching TRBD1. The CDR3 has 15 amino acids. Germline CDR1 SGHNT, CDR2 YENEEA. Losses at the gene ends were 4 bases for V and 0 bases for J; bases not matched to a gene: 3. This CDR3 reads CASSSDRFSGNTIYF. CDR3 nucleotide sequence: TGTGCCAGCAGCTCGGACAGGTTCTCTGGAAACACCATATATTTT.

This chain connects TRBV5-1 to TRBJ1-2; maybe TRBD1 (6 bases). Germline CDR1 and CDR2: SGHRS and YFSETQ. The V gene lost 1 base and the J gene lost 7 bases, with 14 bases spanning the gap. The CDR3 has 14 amino acids. The CDR3 here is CASSLFGRGGGYTF. The CDR3 DNA follows: TGCGCCAGCAGCTTGTTTGGCAGGGGTGGTGGCTACACCTTC.

This chain links TRBV15 with TRBJ2-2, with 10 bases that match TRBD2. The CDR3 is 24 residues long. CDR1 LNHNV and CDR2 YYDKDF come from the germline V gene (reference sequence). V shed 0 bases, J shed 1 base, and the junction held 23 bases outside the gene matches. The CDR3 coding sequence is TGTGCCACCAGCAGAGATACCGCCCCCCCTTCGTGGCTAGCGGGAGATGGGAACACCGGGGAGCTGTTTTTT. Residues: CATSRDTAPPSWLAGDGNTGELFF.

The chain joins TRBV7-9 to TRBJ1-1; D unclear. Germline assignment: CDR1 SEHNR and CDR2 FQNEAQ (reference sequence). Trimming took off 5 bases at V and 2 bases at J, with 15 bases between the two ends. This CDR3 spans 15 amino acids. CDR3 in DNA: TGTGCCAGCAGCCCTGAGGCAGCTTTAAACACTGAAGCTTTCTTT. Protein sequence: CASSPEAALNTEAFF.

This clone was detected once. The chain has TRBV2 and TRBJ1-3; D not certain. Looked up from germline, CDR1 is SNHLY and CDR2 is FYNNEI. V lost 6 bases and J lost 8, with 11 bases in between. CDR3 length: 12 residues. As DNA, the CDR3 is TGTGCCAGCAGATGGCGCGAGGACACCATATATTTT. Translated: CASRWREDTIYF. The whole variable domain, remainder taken from reference TRBV2 and TRBJ1-3, is EPEVTQTPSHQVTQMGQEVILRCVPISNHLYFYWYRQILGQKVEFLVSFYNNEISEKSEIFDDQFSVERPDGSNFTLKIRSTKLEDSAMYFCASRWREDTIYFGEGSWLTVV.

The chain recombines TRBV5-6 with TRBJ2-1, with D possibly TRBD2 on 6 matching bases. V was trimmed by 2 bases and J by 1 base, leaving 10 bases between them. Per the germline V gene, CDR1 is SGHDT and CDR2 is YYEEEE. CDR3 size: 15 residues. CDR3 DNA: TGTGCCAGCAGCTTTGGGGACTCATCCTACAATGAGCAGTTCTTC. Its translation is CASSFGDSSYNEQFF.

Concerning this clone: Within the sample, other DNA sequences also encode this same CDR3. For the CDR3, the DNA is TGTGCCTGGAGTAGGGGCACTGAAGCTTTCTTT. This gives the protein CAWSRGTEAFF. The chain links TRBV30 to TRBJ1-1; possible D gene TRBD1, 5 bases. CDR3 length: 11 amino acids. V lost 2 bases and J lost 4, with 5 bases in between. Germline loops: CDR1 GTSNPN, CDR2 SVGIG (reference sequence).

The J gene is TRBJ1-2, the V gene TRBV27; TRBD1 agrees at 9 bases. The V gene's germline CDR1 is MNHEY and CDR2 SMNVEV (reference sequence). J gave up 4 bases and V 4 bases, and 4 bases lay outside the gene matches. This CDR3 contains 14 residues. CDR3 amino acids: CASSWDRESYGYTF. The CDR3 coding sequence is TGTGCCAGCAGTTGGGACAGGGAGAGCTATGGCTACACCTTC.

J is TRBJ2-7 and V is TRBV11-3, with D tentatively TRBD2 (6 bases). Germline V gives CDR1 SGHNT, CDR2 YENEEA. V lost 0 bases and J lost 2, with 11 bases in between. The CDR3 sequence is 15 residues long. The CDR3 protein is CASSLELAATYEQYF. As DNA, the CDR3 is TGTGCCAGCAGCTTAGAACTAGCAGCAACCTACGAGCAGTACTTC.

The chain joins TRBV13 to TRBJ1-2; a weak D match, TRBD1 (6 bases). CDR1 is PRHDT and CDR2 is FYEKMQ in the germline V gene (reference sequence). This CDR3 is built from 17 residues. The V end lost 0 bases, the J end lost 3 bases, and 17 bases lay between the germline ends. This CDR3 reads CASSLGQGWAPDYGYTF. CDR3 coding DNA: TGTGCCAGCAGCTTAGGCCAGGGGTGGGCCCCAGACTATGGCTACACCTTC.